A single sample is the source of the 27 T cell receptor beta chains below, sequenced in a study of type 1 regulatory T cells. TCRdb itself ran the reads through MiXCR, one entry per CDR3 protein. The sample yields about 68,000 distinct CDR3 sequences, roughly 60% seen once. No cognate antigen is known for these TCRs. The specimen was cultured T cells, either the whole culture or a sorted T cell fraction (not recorded which). Subset reported: Tr1-enriched cell product generated in vitro against host alloantigens. The receptors here all came from a human donor in good health.

The chain recombines TRBV7-8 with TRBJ2-7, with D unresolved. This CDR3 comprises 15 residues. Germline V gene lookup returns CDR1 SGHVS and CDR2 FQNEAQ. V dropped 5 bases and J dropped 6 bases, with 20 bases sitting between them. CDR3 sequence: CASSEEALDVREQYF. CDR3 coding DNA: TGTGCCAGCAGCGAAGAGGCTCTAGATGTGCGCGAGCAGTACTTC.

The chain employs TRBV15 and TRBJ2-5, with 7 bases fitting TRBD1. In germline, CDR1 is LNHNV, CDR2 YYDKDF (reference sequence). The CDR3 consists of 16 residues. J was trimmed by 1 base and V by 1 base; bases with no gene match: 6. This CDR3 is CATSRAPRDSQETQYF. DNA of the CDR3: TGTGCCACCAGCAGAGCCCCCCGGGACAGCCAAGAGACCCAGTACTTC. Based on the CDR3 plus reference TRBV15 and TRBJ2-5, the full variable domain is DAMVIQNPRYQVTQFGKPVTLSCSQTLNHNVMYWYQQKSSQAPKLLFHYYDKDFNNEADTPDNFQSRRPNTSFCFLDIRSPGLGDTAMYLCATSRAPRDSQETQYFGPGTRLLVL.

Only a few counts were recorded for this clonotype. The J gene is TRBJ1-1, the V gene TRBV10-2, with a weak D call TRBD1 (6 bases). The CDR3 runs 14 residues. From germline, CDR1 is WSHSY and CDR2 SAAADI. V dropped 7 bases and J dropped 3 bases, with 15 bases sitting between them. For the CDR3, the DNA is TGCGCCAGCATCCGTGGTCAGGGGTACACTGAAGCTTTCTTT. Translating gives CASIRGQGYTEAFF.

The chain recombines TRBV12-3 or TRBV12-4 with TRBJ1-2; TRBD1 matches 10 bases. The CDR3 runs to 14 residues. V dropped 7 bases and J dropped 4; count of bases not matched to a gene: 6. CDR3 coding DNA: TGTGCCAGCACCCGGGACAGGGGAGGCTATGGCTACACCTTC. It codes for CASTRDRGGYGYTF.

The J gene is TRBJ2-1, the V gene TRBV12-3 or TRBV12-4; TRBD2 matches at 7 bases. This CDR3 region has 16 residues. Trimming at V came to 3 bases and at J to 5 bases, leaving 10 bases not matched to a gene. CDR3 region: CASSFSGGSLDNEQFF. Here the CDR3 DNA reads TGTGCCAGCAGTTTCAGTGGCGGGAGTTTGGACAATGAGCAGTTCTTC.

J is TRBJ2-2 and V is TRBV5-5, with 7 bases matching TRBD2. J gave up 5 bases and V 0 bases, and 1 base lay outside the gene matches. Per germline, CDR1 SGHKS and CDR2 YYEKEE (reference sequence). CDR3 size: 14 residues. This CDR3 is CASSLAGGTGELFF. CDR3 DNA sequence: TGTGCCAGCAGCTTGGCGGGGGGTACCGGGGAGCTGTTTTTT. Supplemented by reference TRBV5-5 and TRBJ2-2, the full variable domain reads DAGVTQSPTHLIKTRGQQVTLRCSPISGHKSVSWYQQVLGQGPQFIFQYYEKEERGRGNFPDRFSARQFPNYSSELNVNALLLGDSALYLCASSLAGGTGELFFGEGSRLTVL.

The chain recombines TRBV20-1 with TRBJ2-7, with D perhaps matching TRBD1 or TRBD2 (5 bases each). CDR1 and CDR2 (germline): DFQATT, SNEGSKA (reference sequence). V lost 6 bases and J 2 bases, leaving 14 bases between the germline ends. The CDR3 spans 13 residues. DNA of the CDR3: TGCAGTGCCCGAGCGGCCAGGGCCTACGAGCAGTACTTC. It codes for CSARAARAYEQYF.

In this sample, this clonotype turned up a few times. The chain couples TRBV2 to TRBJ2-3, with D hard to call. Germline CDR1 SNHLY, CDR2 FYNNEI. V was shortened by 4 bases and J by 1 base, with 12 bases between the two germline ends. The CDR3 consists of 15 residues. DNA of the CDR3: TGTGCCAGCAGTGCCGTTTCTGCCGGCACAGATACGCAGTATTTT. The encoded protein is CASSAVSAGTDTQYF.

V usage is TRBV6-6 and J usage is TRBJ2-2, with D hard to call. Germline V gene sequence: CDR1 MNHNY, CDR2 SVGAGI (reference sequence). This CDR3 comprises 12 residues. The V end lost 2 bases, the J end lost 4 bases, and 2 bases lay between the germline ends. This CDR3 reads CASSYTTGELFF. Here the CDR3 DNA reads TGTGCCAGCAGTTACACCACCGGGGAGCTGTTTTTT.

This sequence joins TRBV20-1 and TRBJ2-2; 9 nucleotides line up with TRBD2. This CDR3 has 19 residues. Germline V gene lookup returns CDR1 DFQATT and CDR2 SNEGSKA (reference sequence). With 0 bases clipped from V and 3 bases from J, the junction kept 14 bases outside the gene matches. The CDR3 protein is CSARDLGSGRELYTGELFF. DNA of the CDR3: TGCAGTGCTAGAGATCTGGGTAGCGGGAGAGAACTTTACACCGGGGAGCTGTTTTTT.

The chain employs TRBV12-3 or TRBV12-4 and TRBJ2-7; tentative D call: TRBD1 (5 bases). V gave up 5 bases and J gave up 2 bases, with 7 bases separating them. The CDR3 is 12 residues long. The DNA for the CDR3 is TGTGCCAGCAGTAGGGGAACCTACGAGCAGTACTTC. This translates into CASSRGTYEQYF.

This clonotype was seen more than once but under ten times. This chain links TRBV7-2 with TRBJ2-3; 7 nucleotides align to TRBD1. The DNA end lines up better with TRBJ2-7; the J call may be wrong. Germline CDR1 is SGHTA and CDR2 is FQGNSA. The CDR3 runs to 13 residues. The CDR3: CAGGMGQSYEQYF. CDR3 DNA sequence: TGTGCCGGTGGCATGGGACAGTCCTACGAGCAGTACTTC.

The genes are TRBV20-1 and TRBJ2-7, with TRBD2 matching 12 bases. Germline CDR1 is DFQATT and CDR2 is SNEGSKA (reference sequence). With V trimmed by 1 base and J by 2 bases, 3 bases remained unmatched. The CDR3 totals 15 residues. CDR3 bases: TGCAGTGCTAGAGTCCTAGCGGGAGGGCCCTACGAGCAGTACTTC. Residues: CSARVLAGGPYEQYF.

The chain is built from TRBV5-5 and TRBJ1-1; D possibly corresponds to TRBD1 (5 bases). Per the germline V gene, CDR1 is SGHKS and CDR2 is YYEKEE (reference sequence). This CDR3 is built from 14 residues. The V and J ends lost 0 bases and 8 bases respectively, with 14 bases between them. CDR3 region: CASSLEWGGLEAFF. The CDR3 region has the DNA TGTGCCAGCAGCTTGGAGTGGGGGGGTTTGGAAGCTTTCTTT.

This clonotype was seen more than once but under ten times. The V gene is TRBV10-3, the J gene TRBJ1-1, with TRBD1 identical over 7 bases. This CDR3 comprises 16 residues. V lost 6 bases, J lost 5 bases, and 15 bases stayed unmatched. Germline values: CDR1 ENHRY, CDR2 SYGVKD. The CDR3 spells CAISDRRDQGGTEAFF. Written as DNA, the CDR3 is TGTGCCATCAGCGATCGACGGGACCAGGGGGGAACTGAAGCTTTCTTT.

This clonotype was seen a handful of times. The chain couples TRBV29-1 to TRBJ2-1, with 9 bases identical to TRBD2. CDR1 is SQVTM, CDR2 ANQGSEA, per germline. The CDR3 loop spans 14 amino acids. Trimming at V came to 8 bases and at J to 0 bases, leaving 5 bases not matched to a gene. CDR3 DNA sequence: TGCAGCATGTTTAGCGGGAGCTCCTACAATGAGCAGTTCTTC. Residues: CSMFSGSSYNEQFF.

This chain uses TRBV28 with TRBJ2-7; weak D call: TRBD1 (6 bases). CDR3 size: 13 residues. The V gene's germline CDR1 is MDHEN and CDR2 SYDVKM. Trimming cost V 8 bases and J 6 bases, with 17 bases left between them. CDR3 nucleotide sequence: TGTGCCAGCTTAGGTGGGGGCCTGGCCGAGCAGTACTTC. This translates into CASLGGGLAEQYF.

This clonotype turned up a few times. The chain couples TRBV12-3 or TRBV12-4 to TRBJ2-1; TRBD2 matches at 12 bases. Germline trimming cut 7 bases from V and 3 bases from J; bases unmatched to any gene: 4. This CDR3 spans 15 amino acids. CDR3 nucleotide sequence: TGTGCCAGCAACGGACTAGCGGGAATCTACAATGAGCAGTTCTTC. Protein sequence: CASNGLAGIYNEQFF.

CDR3 region: CASSPQGDGGYTF. The CDR3 DNA reads TGCGCCAGCAGCCCACAGGGAGATGGGGGCTACACCTTC. The chain couples TRBV5-1 to TRBJ1-2; TRBD1 might be the D (6 bases). CDR3 size: 13 residues. V lost 4 bases and J lost 8, with 15 bases in between. Germline V gives CDR1 SGHRS, CDR2 YFSETQ.

The chain employs TRBV5-1 and TRBJ2-3, with D perhaps TRBD1 (6 bases). Trimming took off 3 bases at V and 3 bases at J, with 20 bases between the two ends. CDR3 length equals 17 residues. Germline loops: CDR1 SGHRS, CDR2 YFSETQ. CDR3 region: CASSSSLGRGLTDTQYF. DNA for the CDR3: TGCGCCAGCAGCTCCTCCCTGGGCAGGGGATTGACAGATACGCAGTATTTT.

The V call is TRBV6-6, the J call TRBJ2-3, with 9 nucleotides matching TRBD2. The CDR3 spans 15 residues. V trimming: 5 bases; J trimming: 2 bases; junction bases outside the gene matches: 5. Looked up from germline, CDR1 is MNHNY and CDR2 is SVGAGI (reference sequence). For the CDR3, the DNA is TGTGCCAGCAGTGAACCTAGCGGGATCACAGATACGCAGTATTTT. It specifies CASSEPSGITDTQYF.

The chain employs TRBV15 and TRBJ2-7; D ambiguous. V was shortened by 6 bases and J by 0 bases, with 9 bases between the two germline ends. The germline gives CDR1 LNHNV, CDR2 YYDKDF (reference sequence). CDR3 length: 13 residues. The CDR3 sequence: CATRESGSYEQYF. The CDR3 region has the DNA TGTGCCACCAGGGAATCTGGCTCCTACGAGCAGTACTTC.

V and J are TRBV24-1 and TRBJ2-1; D is perhaps TRBD2 (6 bases). The CDR3 is made up of 15 amino acids. The V gene's germline CDR1 is KGHDR and CDR2 SFDVKD. The V end was cut by 8 bases, the J end by 8 bases, with 21 bases between. CDR3 region: CATNKPPRENDEQFF. The CDR3 DNA reads TGTGCCACCAATAAACCACCCCGGGAGAACGATGAGCAGTTCTTC.

The gene calls are TRBV2 and TRBJ2-2; D may match TRBD1 or TRBD2 (5 bases each). CDR3 length equals 14 residues. Germline V CDR1 and CDR2: SNHLY, FYNNEI. Trimming removed 6 bases at V and 0 bases at J, with 8 bases between. Written as DNA, the CDR3 is TGTGCCAGCAGAGGGGACCCGAACACCGGGGAGCTGTTTTTT. It codes for CASRGDPNTGELFF.

This clonotype was picked up a small number of times. Written as DNA, the CDR3 is TGTGCCAGTAGTATGGGCCAGGCCCGTTATTCTGAAGCTTTCTTT. Its protein is CASSMGQARYSEAFF. The rearrangement links TRBV19 to TRBJ1-1; unclear D gene. V was shortened by 3 bases and J by 6 bases, with 17 bases between the two germline ends. This CDR3 comprises 15 residues. CDR1 and CDR2 from the germline V gene are LNHDA and SQIVND (reference sequence).

This chain links TRBV6-2 or TRBV6-3 with TRBJ1-2; 7 positions match TRBD1. With 2 bases clipped from V and 7 bases from J, the junction kept 7 bases outside the gene matches. The CDR3 has 14 amino acids. CDR1 and CDR2 from the germline V gene are MNHEY and SVGEGT. The CDR3, as DNA: TGTGCCAGCAGTTACGGGACAGATATGGCTGGCTACACCTTC. Translation: CASSYGTDMAGYTF.

In this sample, this clonotype turned up a few times. CDR3 sequence (DNA): TGCGCCAGCAGCTTGGGTCTAGCGGGAGTTGAGCAGTTCTTC. Amino acids: CASSLGLAGVEQFF. This sequence joins TRBV5-1 and TRBJ2-1, with TRBD2 matching 10 bases. There are 14 residues in the CDR3. CDR1 SGHRS and CDR2 YFSETQ come from the germline V gene. V shed 0 bases and J 9 bases; nucleotides not matched to a gene: 3.